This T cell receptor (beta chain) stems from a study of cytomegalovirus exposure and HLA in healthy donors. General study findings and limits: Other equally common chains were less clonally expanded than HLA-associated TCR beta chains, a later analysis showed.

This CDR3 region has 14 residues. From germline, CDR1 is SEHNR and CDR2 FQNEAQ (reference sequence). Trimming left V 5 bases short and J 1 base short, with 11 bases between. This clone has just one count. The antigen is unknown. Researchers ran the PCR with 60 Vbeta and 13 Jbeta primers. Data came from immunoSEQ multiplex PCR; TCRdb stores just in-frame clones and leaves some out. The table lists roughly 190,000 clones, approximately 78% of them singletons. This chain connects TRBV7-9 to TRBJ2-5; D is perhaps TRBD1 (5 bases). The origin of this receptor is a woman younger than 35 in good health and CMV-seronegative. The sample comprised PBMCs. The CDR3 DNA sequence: TGTGCCAGCAGCCCCTGGACAAGCCAAGAGACCCAGTACTTC. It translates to CASSPWTSQETQYF. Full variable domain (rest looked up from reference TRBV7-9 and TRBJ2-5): DTGVSQNPRHKITKRGQNVTFRCDPISEHNRLYWYRQTLGQGPEFLTYFQNEAQLEKSRLLSDRFSAERPKGSFSTLEIQRTEQGDSAMYLCASSPWTSQETQYFGPGTRLLVL.